This T cell receptor beta chain stems from a study of OX40 agonist ivuxolimab in advanced cancers. Study-level information: At doses from 0.01 to 10 mg/kg, patients were given intravenous ivuxolimab every 2 weeks.

Excluded were patients having autoimmune disease history or systemic immunosuppression. The V gene's germline CDR1 is ENHRY and CDR2 SYGVKD. Trimming took 3 bases from V and 5 from J, leaving 10 bases between them. The CDR3 length is 13 residues. Sequenced by immunoSEQ multiplex PCR; TCRdb stores in-frame clones only, minus some. Of 75,000 to 95,000 clones in the sample, roughly 80% are singletons; the top ten hold around 0.51%. The sequence derives from an adult with an advanced solid tumor such as melanoma, head and neck, liver or kidney cancer. The sample in question was CD4+ or CD8+ T cells sorted from blood, obtained in a trial of the OX40 agonist ivuxolimab. The chain links TRBV10-3 to TRBJ1-1; D not certain. The CDR3 protein is CAISELGRTEAFF. CDR3 in DNA: TGTGCCATCAGTGAACTCGGACGGACTGAAGCTTTCTTT.